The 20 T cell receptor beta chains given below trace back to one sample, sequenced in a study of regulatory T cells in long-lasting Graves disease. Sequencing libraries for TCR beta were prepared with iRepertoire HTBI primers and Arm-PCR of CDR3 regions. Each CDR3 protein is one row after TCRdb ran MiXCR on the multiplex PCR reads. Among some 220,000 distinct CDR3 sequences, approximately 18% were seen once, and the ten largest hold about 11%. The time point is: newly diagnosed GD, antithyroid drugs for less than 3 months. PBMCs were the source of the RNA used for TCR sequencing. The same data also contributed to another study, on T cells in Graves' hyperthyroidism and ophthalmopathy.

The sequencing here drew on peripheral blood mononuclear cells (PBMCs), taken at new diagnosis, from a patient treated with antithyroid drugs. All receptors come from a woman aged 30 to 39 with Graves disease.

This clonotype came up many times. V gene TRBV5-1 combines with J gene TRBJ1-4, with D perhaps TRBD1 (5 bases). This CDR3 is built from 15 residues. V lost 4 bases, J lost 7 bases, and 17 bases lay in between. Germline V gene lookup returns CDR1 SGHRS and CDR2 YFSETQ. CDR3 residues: CASSLGGREGEKLFF. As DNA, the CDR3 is TGCGCCAGCAGCCTAGGAGGCAGGGAAGGTGAAAAACTGTTTTTT.

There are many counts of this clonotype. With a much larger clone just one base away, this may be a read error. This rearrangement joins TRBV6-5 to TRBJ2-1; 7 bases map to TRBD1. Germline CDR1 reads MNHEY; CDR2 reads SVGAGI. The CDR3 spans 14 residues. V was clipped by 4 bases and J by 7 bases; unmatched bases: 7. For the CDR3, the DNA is TGTGCCAGCAGTTTCCAGGGGGTAAGGAATGAGCAGTTCTTC. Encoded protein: CASSFQGVRNEQFF.

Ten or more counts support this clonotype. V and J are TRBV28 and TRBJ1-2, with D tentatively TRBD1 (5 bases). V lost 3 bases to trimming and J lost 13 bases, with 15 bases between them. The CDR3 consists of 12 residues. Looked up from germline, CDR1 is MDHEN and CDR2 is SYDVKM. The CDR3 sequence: CASSFRGGSLTF. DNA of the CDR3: TGTGCCAGCAGTTTTCGGGGGGGATCCCTCACCTTC.

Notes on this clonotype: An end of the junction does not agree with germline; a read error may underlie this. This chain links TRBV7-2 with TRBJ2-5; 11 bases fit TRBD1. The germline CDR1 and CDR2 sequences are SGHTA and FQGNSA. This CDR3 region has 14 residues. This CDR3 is CASSLSGQGETQCF. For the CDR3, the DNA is TGTGCCAGCAGCTTATCGGGACAGGGGGAGACCCAGTGCTTT.

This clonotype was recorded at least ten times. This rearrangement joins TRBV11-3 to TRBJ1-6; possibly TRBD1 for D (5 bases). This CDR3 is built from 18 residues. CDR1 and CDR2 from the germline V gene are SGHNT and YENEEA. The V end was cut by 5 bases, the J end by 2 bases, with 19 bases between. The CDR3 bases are TGTGCCAGCAGCGGCCTTGGGGGACCGACGACCTATAATTCACCCCTCCACTTT. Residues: CASSGLGGPTTYNSPLHF.

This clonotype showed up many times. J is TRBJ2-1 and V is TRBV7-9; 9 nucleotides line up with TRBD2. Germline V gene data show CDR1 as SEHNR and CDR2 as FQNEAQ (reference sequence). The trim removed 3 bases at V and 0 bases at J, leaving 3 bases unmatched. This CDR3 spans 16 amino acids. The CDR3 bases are TGTGCCAGCAGCTTGGGAGCGGGGGGCTCCTACAATGAGCAGTTCTTC. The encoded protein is CASSLGAGGSYNEQFF.

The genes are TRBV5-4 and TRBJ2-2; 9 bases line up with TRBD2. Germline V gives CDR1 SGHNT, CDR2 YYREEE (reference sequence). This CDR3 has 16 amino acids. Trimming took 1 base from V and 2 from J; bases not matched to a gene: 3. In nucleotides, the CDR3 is TGTGCCAGCAGCTTGATAGGGACTAGCAACACCGGGGAGCTGTTTTTT. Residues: CASSLIGTSNTGELFF.

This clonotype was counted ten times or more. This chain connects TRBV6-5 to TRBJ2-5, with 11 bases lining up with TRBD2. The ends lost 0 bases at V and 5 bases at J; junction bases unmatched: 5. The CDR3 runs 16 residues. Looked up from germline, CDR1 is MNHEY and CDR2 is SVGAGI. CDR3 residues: CASSYSPSGGWETQYF. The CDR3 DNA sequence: TGTGCCAGCAGTTACTCTCCTAGCGGGGGGTGGGAGACCCAGTACTTC.

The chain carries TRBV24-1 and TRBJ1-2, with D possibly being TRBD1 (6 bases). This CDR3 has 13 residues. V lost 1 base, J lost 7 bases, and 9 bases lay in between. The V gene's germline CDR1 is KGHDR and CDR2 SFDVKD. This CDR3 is CATSDLQGFGYTF. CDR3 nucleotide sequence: TGTGCCACCAGTGATTTACAGGGTTTTGGCTACACCTTC.

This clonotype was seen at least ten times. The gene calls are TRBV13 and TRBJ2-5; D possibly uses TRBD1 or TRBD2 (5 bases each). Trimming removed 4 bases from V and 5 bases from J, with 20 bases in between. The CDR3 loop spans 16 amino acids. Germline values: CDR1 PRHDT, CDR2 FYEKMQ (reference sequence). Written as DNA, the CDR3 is TGTGCCAGCAGCTCCGGACCCGGGGCCGCGAGGGAGACCCAGTACTTC. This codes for CASSSGPGAARETQYF.

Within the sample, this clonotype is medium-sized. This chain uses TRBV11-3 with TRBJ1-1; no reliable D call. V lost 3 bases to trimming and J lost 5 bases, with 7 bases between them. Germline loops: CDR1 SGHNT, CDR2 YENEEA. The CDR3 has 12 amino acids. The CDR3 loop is CASSLGETEAFF. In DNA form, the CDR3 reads TGTGCCAGCAGCTTGGGCGAGACTGAAGCTTTCTTT.

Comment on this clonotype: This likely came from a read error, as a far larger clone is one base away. The CDR3 DNA reads TGTGCCAGCAACCCACTTCGGGGAGCTGAGGAGACCCAGTACTTC. The encoded protein is CASNPLRGAEETQYF. The chain joins TRBV28 to TRBJ2-1; D perhaps matches TRBD2 (5 bases). The closer fit of TRBJ2-5 to the DNA end suggests the J call may be wrong. The CDR3 runs 15 residues. The germline V gene encodes CDR1 MDHEN and CDR2 SYDVKM.

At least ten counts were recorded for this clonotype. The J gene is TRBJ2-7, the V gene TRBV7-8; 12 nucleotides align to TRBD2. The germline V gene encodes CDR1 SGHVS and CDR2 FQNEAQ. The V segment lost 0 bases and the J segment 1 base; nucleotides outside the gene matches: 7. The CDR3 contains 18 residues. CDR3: CASSLALGTSGFSYEQYF. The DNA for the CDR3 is TGTGCCAGCAGCTTAGCGCTTGGGACTAGCGGGTTTTCCTACGAGCAGTACTTC.

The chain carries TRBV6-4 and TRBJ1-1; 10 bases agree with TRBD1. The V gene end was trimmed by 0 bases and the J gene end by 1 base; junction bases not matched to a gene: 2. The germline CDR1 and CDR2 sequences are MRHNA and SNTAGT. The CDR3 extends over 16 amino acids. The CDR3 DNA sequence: TGTGCCAGCAGTGACTCAAGGGACAGGGGGAACACTGAAGCTTTCTTT. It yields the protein CASSDSRDRGNTEAFF.

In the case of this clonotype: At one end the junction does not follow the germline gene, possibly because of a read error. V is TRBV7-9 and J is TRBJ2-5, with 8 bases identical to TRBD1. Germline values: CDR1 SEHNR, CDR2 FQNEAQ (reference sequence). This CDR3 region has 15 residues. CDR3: CASRGTGGSRETQHF. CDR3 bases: TGTGCCAGCAGGGGGACAGGAGGCTCTCGGGAGACCCAGCACTTC.

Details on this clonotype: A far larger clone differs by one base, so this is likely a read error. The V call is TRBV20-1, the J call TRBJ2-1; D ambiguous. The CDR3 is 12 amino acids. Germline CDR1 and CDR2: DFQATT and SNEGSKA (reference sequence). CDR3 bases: TGCAGTGCCGCCGGAGAGCAAGAGACCAAGTACTTC. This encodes CSAAGEQETKYF.

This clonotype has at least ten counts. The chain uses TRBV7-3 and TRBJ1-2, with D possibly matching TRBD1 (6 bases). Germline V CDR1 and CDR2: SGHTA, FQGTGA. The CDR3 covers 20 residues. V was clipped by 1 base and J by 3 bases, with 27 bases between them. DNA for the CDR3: TGTGCCAGCAGCTTAAAAATAGGGGGGCTCCTCGGGGATTGGGACTATGGCTACACCTTC. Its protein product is CASSLKIGGLLGDWDYGYTF. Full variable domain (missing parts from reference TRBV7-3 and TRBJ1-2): GAGVSQTPSNKVTEKGKYVELRCDPISGHTALYWYRQSLGQGPEFLIYFQGTGAADDSGLPNDRFFAVRPEGSVSTLKIQRTERGDSAVYLCASSLKIGGLLGDWDYGYTFGSGTRLTVV.

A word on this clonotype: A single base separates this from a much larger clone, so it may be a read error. The CDR3 reads CAASDSRVGQPQHF. CDR3 in DNA: TGTGCCGCCAGTGATTCAAGGGTCGGTCAGCCCCAGCATTTT. The genes are TRBV24-1 and TRBJ1-5, with D uncertain. The germline V gene encodes CDR1 KGHDR and CDR2 SFDVKD. The CDR3 consists of 14 residues.

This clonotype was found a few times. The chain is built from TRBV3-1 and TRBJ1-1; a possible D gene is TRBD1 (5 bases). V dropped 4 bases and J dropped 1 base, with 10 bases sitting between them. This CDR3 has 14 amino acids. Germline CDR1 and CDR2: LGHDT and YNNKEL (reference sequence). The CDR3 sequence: CASSLRGTNTEAFF. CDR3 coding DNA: TGTGCCAGCAGCCTACGGGGGACGAACACTGAAGCTTTCTTT.

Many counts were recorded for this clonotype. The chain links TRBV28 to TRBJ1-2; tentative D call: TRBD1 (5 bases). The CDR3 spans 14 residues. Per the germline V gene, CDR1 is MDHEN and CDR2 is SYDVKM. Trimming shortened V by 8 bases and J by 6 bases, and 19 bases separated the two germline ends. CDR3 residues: CASAPPDNTDGYTF. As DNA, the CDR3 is TGTGCCAGCGCACCACCGGACAACACGGATGGCTACACCTTC.